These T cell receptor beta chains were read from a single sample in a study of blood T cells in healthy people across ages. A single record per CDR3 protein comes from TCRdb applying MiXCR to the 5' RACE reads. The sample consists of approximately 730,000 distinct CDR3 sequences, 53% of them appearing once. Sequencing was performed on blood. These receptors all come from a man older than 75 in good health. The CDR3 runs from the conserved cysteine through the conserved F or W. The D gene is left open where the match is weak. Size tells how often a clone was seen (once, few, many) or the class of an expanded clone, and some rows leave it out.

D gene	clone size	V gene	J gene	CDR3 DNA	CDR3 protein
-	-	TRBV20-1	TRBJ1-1	TGCAGTGCGCCAGCCCAGCCAGTGAACACTGAAGCTTTCTTT	CSAPAQPVNTEAFF
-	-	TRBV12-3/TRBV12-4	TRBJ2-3	TGTGCCAGCAGTTTCCGGGATCACAGATACGCGTATTTT	CASSFRDHRYAYF
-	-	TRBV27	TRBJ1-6	TGTGCCAGCAGTACAGGGACATCGAACTCCTATAATTCACCCCTCCACTTT	CASSTGTSNSYNSPLHF
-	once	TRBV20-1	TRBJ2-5	TGCAGTGCTAGGGGGGGTAGCGTCCAAGAGACCCAGTACTTC	CSARGGSVQETQYF
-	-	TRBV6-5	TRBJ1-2	TGTGCCGGCAATAATCCAGGGGACTATGGCTACACCTTC	CAGNNPGDYGYTF
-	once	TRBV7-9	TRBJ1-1	TGTGCCAGCACCTCGCCCCGATCGGGGACTGAAGCTTTCTTT	CASTSPRSGTEAFF
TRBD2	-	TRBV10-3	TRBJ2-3	TGTGCCATACTAGCGGGCGTCACAGATACGCAGTATTTT	CAILAGVTDTQYF
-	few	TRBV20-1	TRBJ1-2	TGCAGTGCTAGAGATACTCTAACTAACTATGGCTACACCTTC	CSARDTLTNYGYTF
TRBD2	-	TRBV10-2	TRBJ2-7	TGCGCCGGCAGTGAGGGTCGCGGGAGAATAGAAAACGAGCAGTACTTC	CAGSEGRGRIENEQYF
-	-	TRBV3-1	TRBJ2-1	TGTGCCAGCAGCCACCCCCCGACAGGTAACAATGAGCAGTTCTTC	CASSHPPTGNNEQFF
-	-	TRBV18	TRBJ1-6	TGTGCCAGCTCACCATCAACGAGCTCCTATAATTCACCCCTCCACTTT	CASSPSTSSYNSPLHF
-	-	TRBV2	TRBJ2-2	TGTGCCAGCAGTTTAGTTCCAGCCGCCGGGGAGCTGTTTTTT	CASSLVPAAGELFF
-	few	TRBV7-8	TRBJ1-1	TGTGCCAGCAGCTTAGGATCGTGGGACACTGAAGCTTTCTTT	CASSLGSWDTEAFF
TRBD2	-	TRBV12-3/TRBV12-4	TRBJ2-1	TGTGCCAGCAGTCTCCGGACTAGCGCCTCCTACAATGAGCAGTTCTTC	CASSLRTSASYNEQFF
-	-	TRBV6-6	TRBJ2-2	TGTGCCAGCAGTCCCGGGACCGGGAGAAGGGGCGGGGAGCTGTTTTTT	CASSPGTGRRGGELFF
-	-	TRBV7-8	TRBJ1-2	TGTGCCAGCAGCTTAGCGTTTTTGGCACGTAATAACTATGGCTACACCTTC	CASSLAFLARNNYGYTF
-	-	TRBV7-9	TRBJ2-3	TGTGCCAGCACCGACCCCGGCCTAGCGTCTAGCACAGATACGCAGTATTTT	CASTDPGLASSTDTQYF
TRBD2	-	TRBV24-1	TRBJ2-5	TGTGCCACCAGTGATCCTCGGGGGGTTGGGGAGACCCAGTACTTC	CATSDPRGVGETQYF
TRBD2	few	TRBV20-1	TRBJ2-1	TGCAGTGCCCCGGGGCTAGCGGGAGGGGATGAGCAGTTCTTC	CSAPGLAGGDEQFF
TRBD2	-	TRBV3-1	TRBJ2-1	TGTGCCAGCAGCCCCCGACTAGCGGGAGGCTCCAGCTCCTACAATGAGCAGTTCTTC	CASSPRLAGGSSSYNEQFF
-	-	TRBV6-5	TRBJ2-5	TGTGCCAGCAGCTTGTACGAGGGGCCTCAAGAGACCCAGTACTTC	CASSLYEGPQETQYF
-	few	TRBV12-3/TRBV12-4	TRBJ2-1	TGTGCCAGCAGTTCAGGCCCGGGAGAAAGAAATGAGCAGTTCTTC	CASSSGPGERNEQFF
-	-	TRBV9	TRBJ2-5	TGTGCCAGCAGCGTAGACTCCTACGGGGGTCCCACGTACTTC	CASSVDSYGGPTYF
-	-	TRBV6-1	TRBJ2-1	TGTGCCAGCAGTGGGCCAGGGAGTGGCAATGAGCAGTTCTTC	CASSGPGSGNEQFF
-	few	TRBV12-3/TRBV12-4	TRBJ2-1	TGTGCCAGCAGCCCTCCGGACAATGAGCAGTTCTTC	CASSPPDNEQFF
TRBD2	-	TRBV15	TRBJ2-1	TGTGCCACCAGCAGAGATCGACTAGCGGGAGAGCAGTTCTTC	CATSRDRLAGEQFF
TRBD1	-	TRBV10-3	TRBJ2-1	TGTGCCATCAGTCCTGGACAGGGGAGATACAATGAGCAGTTCTTC	CAISPGQGRYNEQFF
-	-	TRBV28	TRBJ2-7	TGTGCCAGCAGCCTCGCAGGGAAGGGGGGAAGGTACGAGCAGTACTTC	CASSLAGKGGRYEQYF
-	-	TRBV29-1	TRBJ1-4	TGCAGCGTTGAATCCGGTGAAAAACTGTTTTTT	CSVESGEKLFF
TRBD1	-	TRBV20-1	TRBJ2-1	TGCAGTGCTAGAGATCCAGGGGGCAAGTACAATGAGCAGTTCTTC	CSARDPGGKYNEQFF
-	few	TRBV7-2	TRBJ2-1	TGTGCCAGCAGCACGGGACTCCGCATGGGGAATGAGCAGTTCTTC	CASSTGLRMGNEQFF
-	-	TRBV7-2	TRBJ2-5	TGTGCCAGCAGCCGACCGCAGGGCGGGACCATCCTGCAAGAGACCCAGTACTTC	CASSRPQGGTILQETQYF
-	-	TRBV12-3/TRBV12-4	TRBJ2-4	TGTGCCAGCAGTTTCAACAACAGGGCCAAAAACATTCAGTACTTC	CASSFNNRAKNIQYF
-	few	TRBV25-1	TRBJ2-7	TGTGCCAGCAGTGGCGAGTTAACAGATCCCCCATTCTCCTACGAGCAGTACTTC	CASSGELTDPPFSYEQYF
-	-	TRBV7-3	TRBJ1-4	TGTGCCAGCCGTCTGGGCAGGGGCAGTAATGAAAAACTGTTTTTT	CASRLGRGSNEKLFF
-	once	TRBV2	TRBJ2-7	TGTGCCAGCAGTCAACAGGGTTTGCGACGAGAGCAGTACTTC	CASSQQGLRREQYF
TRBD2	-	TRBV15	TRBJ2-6	TGTGCCACCGGAGGACACGGGCGACTAGCGGGAGATGCTGGGGCCAACGTCCTGACTTTC	CATGGHGRLAGDAGANVLTF
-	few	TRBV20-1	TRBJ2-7	TGCAGTGCTACCGGGACACCAAATTCCTACGAGCAGTACTTC	CSATGTPNSYEQYF
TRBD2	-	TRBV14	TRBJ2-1	TGTGCCAGCAGCGAGGGACTAGCGGGAGCCCACAATGAGCAGTTCTTC	CASSEGLAGAHNEQFF
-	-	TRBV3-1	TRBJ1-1	TGTGCCAGCAGCCCCCGGGGAGTGAACACTGAAGCTTTCTTT	CASSPRGVNTEAFF
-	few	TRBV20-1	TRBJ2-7	TGCAGTGCTAGAGACCCGGCCGCAAGCGGGTCCTACGAGCAGTACTTC	CSARDPAASGSYEQYF
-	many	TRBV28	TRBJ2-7	TGTGCCAGCAGCACCCCCAGCCCATACGAGCAGTACTTC	CASSTPSPYEQYF
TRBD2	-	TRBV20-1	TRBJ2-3	TGCAGTGCTAGGGCCGGCGGGAGGGCAGATACGCAGTATTTT	CSARAGGRADTQYF
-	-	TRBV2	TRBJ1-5	TGTGCCAGCAGAGCGGACGGTGATTTTAATCAGCCCCAGCATTTT	CASRADGDFNQPQHF
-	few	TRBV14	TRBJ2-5	TGTGCCAGCAGCCAAGGGAATGTTCGGTTTGGCCAGTACTTC	CASSQGNVRFGQYF
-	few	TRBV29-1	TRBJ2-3	TGCAGCGTTCGAAGGGGCACAGATACGCAGTATTTT	CSVRRGTDTQYF
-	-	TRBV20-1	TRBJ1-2	TGCAGTGCTCCTCGGACGGAAATCTCTAACTATGGCCACACCTTC	CSAPRTEISNYGHTF
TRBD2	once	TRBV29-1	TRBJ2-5	TGCAGCGGCTATAGCGGGGAAGAGACCCAGTACTTC	CSGYSGEETQYF
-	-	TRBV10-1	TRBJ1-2	TGCGCCAGCAGTGAGTCTAGCAGGGATGGCTACACCTTC	CASSESSRDGYTF
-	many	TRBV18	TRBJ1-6	TGTGCCAGCTCACCGCGACCGGATTCACCCCTCCACTTT	CASSPRPDSPLHF
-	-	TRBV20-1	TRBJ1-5	TGCAGTGCTAGGGAGCCAGCTGGAAATCAGCCCCAGCATTTT	CSAREPAGNQPQHF
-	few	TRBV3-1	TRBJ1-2	TGTGCCAGCAGCCAAGACCCTAACTATGGCTACACCTTC	CASSQDPNYGYTF
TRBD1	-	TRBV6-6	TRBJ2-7	TGTGCCAGCAGTTACTCGGGGACAGGGGGCGTTTACTACGAGCAGTACTTC	CASSYSGTGGVYYEQYF
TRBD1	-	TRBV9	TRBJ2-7	TGTGCCAGCAGCGGCTCGGGACAGGGGGCCAACGAGCAGTACTTC	CASSGSGQGANEQYF
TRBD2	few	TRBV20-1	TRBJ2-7	TGCAGTGCGAGTAGGCTAGCGGTCTCCTACGAGCAGTACTTC	CSASRLAVSYEQYF
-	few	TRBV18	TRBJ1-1	TGTGCCAGCTCACAGACAGTGATGAACACTGAAGCTTTCTTT	CASSQTVMNTEAFF